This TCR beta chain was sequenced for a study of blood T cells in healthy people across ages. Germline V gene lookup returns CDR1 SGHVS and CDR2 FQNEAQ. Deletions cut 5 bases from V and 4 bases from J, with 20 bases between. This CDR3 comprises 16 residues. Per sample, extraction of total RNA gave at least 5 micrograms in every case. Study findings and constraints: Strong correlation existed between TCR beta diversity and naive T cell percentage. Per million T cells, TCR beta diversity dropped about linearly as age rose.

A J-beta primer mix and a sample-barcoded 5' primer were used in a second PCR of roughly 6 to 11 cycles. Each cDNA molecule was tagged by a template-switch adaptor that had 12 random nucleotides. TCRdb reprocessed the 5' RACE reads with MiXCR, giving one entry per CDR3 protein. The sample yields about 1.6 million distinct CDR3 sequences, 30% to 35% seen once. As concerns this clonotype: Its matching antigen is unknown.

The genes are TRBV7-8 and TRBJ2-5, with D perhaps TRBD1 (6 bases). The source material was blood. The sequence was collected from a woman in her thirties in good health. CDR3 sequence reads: CASSTEGSRGGETQYF. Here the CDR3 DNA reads TGTGCCAGCAGCACCGAAGGGTCCCGAGGGGGAGAGACCCAGTACTTC.